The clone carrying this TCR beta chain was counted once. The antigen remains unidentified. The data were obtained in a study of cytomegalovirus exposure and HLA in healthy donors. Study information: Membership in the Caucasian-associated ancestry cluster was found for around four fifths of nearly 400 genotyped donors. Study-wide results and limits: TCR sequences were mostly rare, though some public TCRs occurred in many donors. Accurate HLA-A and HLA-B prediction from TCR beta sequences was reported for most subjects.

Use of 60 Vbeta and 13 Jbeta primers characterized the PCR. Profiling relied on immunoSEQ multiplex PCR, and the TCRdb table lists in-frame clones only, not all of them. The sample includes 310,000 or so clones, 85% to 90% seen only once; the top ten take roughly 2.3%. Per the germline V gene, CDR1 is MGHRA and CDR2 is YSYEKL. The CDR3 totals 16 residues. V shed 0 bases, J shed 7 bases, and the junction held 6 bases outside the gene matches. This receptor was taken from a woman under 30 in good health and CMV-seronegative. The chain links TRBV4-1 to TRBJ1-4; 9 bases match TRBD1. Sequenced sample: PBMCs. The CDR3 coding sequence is TGCGCCAGCAGCCAAGATTGGGGGACAGGGAGTGAAAAACTGTTTTTT. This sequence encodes CASSQDWGTGSEKLFF.